Here is one TCR beta chain with its context. These data originate in a study of spatial heterogeneity in lung cancer. Regarding time point: blood at routine non-recurrence follow-up after resection. TCRs were sequenced from unsorted whole RNA of tumor, nontumor lung or PBMC. TCRdb reprocessed the 5' RACE reads with MiXCR, giving one entry per CDR3 protein. Counted here are 9,000 to 10,000 distinct CDR3 sequences, under 30% occurring once; the ten biggest clones make up about 3.7%. The source material was PBMCs, sampled at follow-up. The source is a female donor with early-stage non-small cell lung cancer.

The chain's CDR3 is CASSLEAGGKFF. The CDR3 DNA sequence: TGTGCCAGCAGCTTAGAGGCGGGAGGGAAGTTCTTC. The rearrangement uses TRBV7-2 and TRBJ2-1; 9 positions match TRBD2. Germline CDR1 is SGHTA and CDR2 is FQGNSA. The CDR3 runs 12 residues. The trim removed 1 base at V and 14 bases at J, leaving 3 bases unmatched.